The next 9 T cell receptor beta chains were all read from a single sample in a study of shared clonotypes between healthy human individuals (dated by TCRdb to about 2020). Library generation was performed with the immunoSEQ multiplex PCR assay. TCRdb mirrors the immuneACCESS table, restricted to in-frame sequences. Some clones are absent from its copies; in checked studies, under half trace to an unresolved V gene, and the reason for the others is unknown. A total of around 1,900,000 clones appear in this sample, 93% of them only once. The leading ten clones occupy 1.5% to 2% of the sample. For the CD8 naive samples, CD45RO-negative cells were positively selected for CCR7, yielding a CD45RA+CCR7+ population from which TemRA cells were excluded. Input material: naive CD8+ T cells from PBMCs. The cell subset or site label here, explained by the study, means: CD45RA+CCR7+. The receptors were gathered from a man aged 18 to 29 in good health. Some clones in this sample may be carry-over from other donors' samples.

The genes are TRBV28 and TRBJ2-2; 8 bases map to TRBD1. With V trimmed by 6 bases and J by 7 bases, 13 bases remained unmatched. The CDR3 covers 16 residues. CDR1 and CDR2 from the germline V gene are MDHEN and SYDVKM. The CDR3 spells CASRYPWQGADGELFF. The CDR3 DNA is TGTGCCAGCAGATATCCTTGGCAGGGGGCAGACGGGGAGCTGTTTTTT.

The genes are TRBV27 and TRBJ2-1; TRBD2 aligns across 12 bases. Trimming at V came to 6 bases and at J to 12 bases, leaving 6 bases not matched to a gene. The germline V gene encodes CDR1 MNHEY and CDR2 SMNVEV (reference sequence). CDR3 length equals 13 residues. CDR3 in DNA: TGTGCCAGCAGAAATGGACTAGCGGGATTGCAGTTCTTC. It specifies CASRNGLAGLQFF.

The rearrangement joins TRBV4-3 to TRBJ2-1, with unresolved D. The V and J ends lost 0 bases and 2 bases respectively, with 11 bases between them. CDR3 length: 16 residues. Looked up from germline, CDR1 is LGHNA and CDR2 is YSLEER. CDR3 sequence reads: CASSQDPDGTYNEQFF. The CDR3 DNA sequence: TGCGCCAGCAGCCAAGATCCGGACGGAACCTACAATGAGCAGTTCTTC.

The chain links TRBV5-1 to TRBJ2-1, with TRBD2 identical over 10 bases. The CDR3 totals 15 residues. Germline values: CDR1 SGHRS, CDR2 YFSETQ. Trimming at V came to 0 bases and at J to 10 bases, leaving 7 bases not matched to a gene. The CDR3 is CASSLVLAGVEEQFF. DNA of the CDR3: TGCGCCAGCAGCTTGGTTCTAGCGGGAGTGGAGGAGCAGTTCTTC.

This chain links TRBV10-3 with TRBJ2-1; 7 nucleotides agree with TRBD2. The CDR3 totals 15 residues. V was pared by 3 bases and J by 0 bases, with 2 bases of the junction left unmatched. Germline CDR1 is ENHRY and CDR2 is SYGVKD. This chain's CDR3 is CAISDLAVSYNEQFF. The CDR3 nucleotides are TGTGCCATCAGTGACCTAGCGGTCTCCTACAATGAGCAGTTCTTC.

This clone was recorded only once. The chain carries TRBV7-9 and TRBJ2-1, with D hard to call. V lost 5 bases, J lost 9 bases, and 8 bases lay in between. Germline lookup yields CDR1 SEHNR and CDR2 FQNEAQ (reference sequence). CDR3 length: 11 amino acids. In nucleotides, the CDR3 is TGTGCCAGCAGCCAAGGCGCTGAGCAGTTCTTC. Translating it yields CASSQGAEQFF.

A word on this clone: Other nucleotide sequences in the sample specify the same CDR3. The chain combines TRBV28 with TRBJ2-7; D may be TRBD2 (5 bases). Germline loops: CDR1 MDHEN, CDR2 SYDVKM. This CDR3 spans 14 amino acids. Trimming stripped 3 bases from V and 1 base from J, with 10 bases between. CDR3 in amino acids: CASSFRGLSYEQYF. CDR3 nucleotides: TGTGCCAGCAGTTTCCGGGGTCTATCCTACGAGCAGTACTTC.

This rearrangement joins TRBV4-2 to TRBJ2-7, with 8 bases matching TRBD2. CDR3 size: 16 residues. Germline values: CDR1 LGHNA, CDR2 YNFKEQ. V shed 7 bases and J 5 bases; nucleotides not matched to a gene: 16. As DNA, the CDR3 is TGTGCCAGCATCACACTTTCGGGGGGGAGATCTGACGAGCAGTACTTC. Encoded protein: CASITLSGGRSDEQYF.

The chain is built from TRBV29-1 and TRBJ1-2, with D uncertain. Trimming removed 7 bases at V and 6 bases at J, with 12 bases between. Germline V lookup: CDR1 SQVTM, CDR2 ANQGSEA. CDR3 length equals 11 residues. CDR3 residues: CSAWAFDGYTF. The CDR3 DNA follows: TGCAGCGCTTGGGCTTTCGATGGCTACACCTTC. The variable domain in full, completed from reference TRBV29-1 and TRBJ1-2, reads SAVISQKPSRDICQRGTSLTIQCQVDSQVTMMFWYRQQPGQSLTLIATANQGSEATYESGFVIDKFPISRPNLTFSTLTVSNMSPEDSSIYLCSAWAFDGYTFGSGTRLTVV.